This T cell receptor beta chain was observed in a study of patients and donors after allogeneic stem cell transplantation. Germline assignment: CDR1 DFQATT and CDR2 SNEGSKA (reference sequence). The CDR3 is 16 amino acids. V shed 3 bases and J shed 3 bases, with 18 bases lying between them. TCRdb re-analysed the RT-PCR reads in MiXCR, keeping a single row per CDR3 protein. The sample includes approximately 200,000 distinct CDR3 sequences, 38% seen only once; the top ten take roughly 11%. The V gene is TRBV20-1, the J gene TRBJ1-5; no definite D call. This TCR derives from a human donor who was either an allogeneic HSCT recipient or a stem cell or donor lymphocyte infusion donor (not recorded which). It is not recorded whose cells these are; they may come from a transplant donor. The sample comprised blood, either unsorted or a sorted T cell fraction (not recorded which). The DNA for the CDR3 is TGCAGTGCTAGTGGTCGTCACCTAGACTCCAATCAGCCCCAGCATTTT. Protein product: CSASGRHLDSNQPQHF.